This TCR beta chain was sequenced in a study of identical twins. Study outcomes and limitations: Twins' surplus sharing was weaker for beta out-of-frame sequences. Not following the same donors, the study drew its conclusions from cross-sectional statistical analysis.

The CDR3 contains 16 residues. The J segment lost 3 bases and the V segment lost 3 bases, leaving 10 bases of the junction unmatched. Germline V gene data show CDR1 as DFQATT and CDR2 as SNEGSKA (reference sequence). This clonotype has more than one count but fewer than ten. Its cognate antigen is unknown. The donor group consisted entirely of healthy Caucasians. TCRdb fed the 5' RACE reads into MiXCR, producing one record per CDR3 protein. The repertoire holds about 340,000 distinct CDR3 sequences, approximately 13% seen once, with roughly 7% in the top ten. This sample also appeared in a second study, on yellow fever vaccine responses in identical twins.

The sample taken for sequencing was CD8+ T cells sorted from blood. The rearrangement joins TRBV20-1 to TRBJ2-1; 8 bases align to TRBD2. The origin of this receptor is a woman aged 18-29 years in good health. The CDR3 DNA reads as TGCAGTGCTAGGATATTAGCGGGGCCTGACTACAATGAGCAGTTCTTC. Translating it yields CSARILAGPDYNEQFF.